These T cell receptor beta chains were read from a single sample in a study of OX40 agonist ivuxolimab in advanced cancers. Libraries were prepared by immunoSEQ multiplex PCR; TCRdb keeps only in-frame clonotypes and omits some of them. The table lists roughly 89,000 clones, roughly 90% of them singletons. Sequenced here: CD4+ or CD8+ T cells sorted from blood, sampled in a trial of the OX40 agonist ivuxolimab. All receptors come from an adult with an advanced solid tumor such as melanoma, head and neck, liver or kidney cancer. CDR3s include the opening cysteine and the closing phenylalanine or tryptophan. A D gene is named only where the DNA matches it firmly. The size field is filled for only some rows; it gives once, few, many or a size class.

>TRBV18|NA|NA|TRBJ1-5
CASSPDNNQPQHF
TGTGCCAGCTCACCAGACAACAATCAGCCCCAGCATTTT
>TRBV5-1|TRBD1|few|TRBJ1-4
CASSAMTGSNEKLFF
TGCGCCAGCAGCGCCATGACAGGGTCTAATGAAAAACTGTTTTTT
>TRBV7-2|NA|once|TRBJ1-3
CASSLFWGGSGNTIYF
TGTGCCAGCAGCTTGTTCTGGGGGGGCTCTGGAAACACCATATATTTT
>TRBV2|TRBD1|NA|TRBJ1-6
CASRDRVNSPLHF
TGTGCCAGCCGGGACAGGGTCAATTCACCCCTCCACTTT
>TRBV28|TRBD1|NA|TRBJ2-7
CASSQRKDRKTYEQYF
TGTGCCAGCAGTCAAAGAAAGGACAGGAAAACCTACGAGCAGTACTTC
>TRBV28|NA|NA|TRBJ2-3
CAVPQGGNTDTQYF
TGTGCCGTACCCCAGGGAGGAAACACAGATACGCAGTATTTT
>TRBV7-2|NA|NA|TRBJ1-5
CASSVDQVSNQPQHF
TGTGCCAGCAGCGTAGACCAGGTTAGCAATCAGCCCCAGCATTTT
>TRBV7-9|NA|NA|TRBJ1-5
CASSRAGHNQPQHF
TGTGCCAGCAGCCGAGCGGGGCACAATCAGCCCCAGCATTTT
>TRBV6-4|NA|NA|TRBJ2-2
CASSQEGAGELFF
TGTGCCAGCAGCCAAGAGGGGGCCGGGGAGCTGTTTTTT
>TRBV5-4|TRBD2|NA|TRBJ2-2
CASSGRAVTGELFF
TGTGCCAGCTCGGGGAGGGCGGTCACCGGGGAGCTGTTTTTT
>TRBV6-5|NA|NA|TRBJ1-2
CASSYSYRVRSYGYTF
TGTGCCAGCAGTTACTCTTACAGGGTACGGAGTTATGGCTACACCTTC
>TRBV28|NA|few|TRBJ1-2
CASSGSYGYTF
TGTGCCAGCAGCGGGAGCTATGGCTACACCTTC
>TRBV28|TRBD1|NA|TRBJ1-5
CASRAMDRGNQPQHF
TGTGCCAGCAGGGCGATGGACAGGGGCAATCAGCCCCAGCATTTT
>TRBV18|NA|NA|TRBJ1-4
CASSPGARNEKLFF
TGTGCCAGCTCACCCGGGGCTAGAAATGAAAAACTGTTTTTT
>TRBV28|NA|NA|TRBJ1-5
CASSLYSGHQPQHF
TGTGCCAGCAGTTTATACTCAGGGCATCAGCCCCAGCATTTT
>TRBV19|NA|NA|TRBJ1-4
CASSTRAGQGTNEKLFF
TGTGCCAGTAGTACCCGAGCGGGGCAAGGGACTAATGAAAAACTGTTTTTT
>TRBV29-1|NA|NA|TRBJ2-5
CSGELIGTQYF
TGCAGCGGGGAGTTGATTGGGACCCAGTACTTC
>TRBV7-9|NA|NA|TRBJ2-1
CASSLSGFTYNEQFF
TGTGCCAGCAGCTTGTCTGGATTCACCTACAATGAGCAGTTCTTC
>TRBV28|TRBD2|NA|TRBJ2-7
CASRLAGDNYEQYF
TGTGCCAGCAGACTAGCGGGAGATAACTACGAGCAGTACTTC
>TRBV2|NA|NA|TRBJ1-6
CASSDRGSYNSPLHF
TGTGCCAGCAGTGATCGCGGTTCCTATAATTCACCCCTCCACTTT
>TRBV9|NA|NA|TRBJ1-1
CASSHYGATEAFF
TGTGCCAGCAGTCACTACGGGGCCACTGAAGCTTTCTTT
>TRBV9|TRBD2|NA|TRBJ2-1
CASSIRLAGSPHEQFF
TGTGCCAGCAGCATACGACTAGCGGGAAGCCCCCATGAGCAGTTCTTC
>TRBV6-5|TRBD1|NA|TRBJ1-2
CASRVRTGGAYTF
TGTGCCAGCAGGGTTCGGACAGGGGGCGCCTACACCTTC
>TRBV7-9|NA|NA|TRBJ2-1
CASSLTDNEQFF
TGTGCCAGCAGCTTAACTGACAATGAGCAGTTCTTC
>TRBV28|TRBD2|NA|TRBJ2-7
CASSLGSSSGSSYEQYF
TGTGCCAGCAGTCTGGGCAGCTCTAGCGGGAGTTCCTACGAGCAGTACTTC
>TRBV15|NA|NA|TRBJ2-5
CATSRDIETQYF
TGTGCCACCAGCCGCGACATAGAGACCCAGTACTTC
>TRBV7-8|NA|NA|TRBJ2-1
CASSLELYSYNEQFF
TGTGCCAGCAGCTTAGAGTTATACTCCTACAATGAGCAGTTCTTC
>TRBV6-6|TRBD2|NA|TRBJ2-7
CASSSRGLAGEREQYF
TGTGCCAGCAGCTCAAGGGGACTAGCGGGAGAACGCGAGCAGTACTTC
>TRBV19|TRBD1|NA|TRBJ2-7
CASRQDRASYEQYF
TGTGCCAGTAGACAAGACAGGGCCTCCTACGAGCAGTACTTC
>TRBV2|NA|NA|TRBJ1-3
CASSEWGGSGNTIYF
TGTGCCAGCAGTGAATGGGGGGGCTCTGGAAACACCATATATTTT
>TRBV4-3|TRBD2|few|TRBJ2-1
CASSQDLLTSGRTGSYNEQFF
TGCGCCAGCAGCCAAGATCTTCTAACTAGCGGGAGGACGGGGTCCTACAATGAGCAGTTCTTC
>TRBV6-5|NA|NA|TRBJ1-2
CASSSTKSNGYTF
TGTGCCAGCAGTTCTACCAAATCGAATGGCTACACCTTC